These T cell receptor beta chains were read from a single sample in a study of PD-1 blockade in classical Hodgkin lymphoma. Produced via immunoSEQ multiplex PCR; TCRdb's table is partial and in-frame only. The repertoire holds over 25,000 clones, approximately 78% seen once, with approximately 10% in the top ten. The material sequenced was peripheral blood mononuclear cells (PBMCs), taken before the second cycle of nivolumab. The receptors were gathered from a human donor with classical Hodgkin lymphoma. The CDR3 runs from the conserved cysteine through the conserved F or W. The D gene is left open where the match is weak. The size entry is marked missing in some rows and otherwise reads once, few, many or a size class.

D gene: TRBD2
J gene: TRBJ2-1
V gene: TRBV28
clone size: .
CDR3 protein: CASSIAGEYNEQFF
CDR3 DNA: TGTGCCAGCTCCATAGCGGGGGAATACAATGAGCAGTTCTTC

D gene: .
J gene: TRBJ1-5
V gene: TRBV2
clone size: few
CDR3 protein: CASRGDLTQPQHF
CDR3 DNA: TGTGCCAGCAGGGGGGATCTAACACAGCCCCAGCATTTT

D gene: .
J gene: TRBJ1-4
V gene: TRBV7-9
clone size: .
CDR3 protein: CASSAQGSTNEKLFF
CDR3 DNA: TGTGCCAGCAGCGCCCAGGGGTCAACTAATGAAAAACTGTTTTTT

D gene: TRBD2
J gene: TRBJ2-3
V gene: TRBV7-6
clone size: once
CDR3 protein: CASRPRAGGTTSTDTQYF
CDR3 DNA: TGTGCCAGCAGACCTCGGGCGGGGGGAACGACTAGCACAGATACGCAGTATTTT

D gene: .
J gene: TRBJ1-4
V gene: TRBV4-3
clone size: .
CDR3 protein: CASGESGRRAEKLFF
CDR3 DNA: TGCGCCAGCGGGGAGTCGGGACGGCGCGCGGAAAAACTGTTTTTT

D gene: .
J gene: TRBJ1-2
V gene: TRBV7-2
clone size: .
CDR3 protein: CASSLARQGGYTF
CDR3 DNA: TGTGCCAGCAGCTTAGCGCGGCAGGGTGGCTACACCTTC

D gene: .
J gene: TRBJ2-1
V gene: TRBV27
clone size: few
CDR3 protein: CASNGANNEQFF
CDR3 DNA: TGTGCCAGCAACGGGGCAAACAATGAGCAGTTCTTC

D gene: TRBD2
J gene: TRBJ2-7
V gene: TRBV18
clone size: .
CDR3 protein: CASSPARGTGGYEQYF
CDR3 DNA: TGTGCCAGCTCACCTGCCCGGGGTACGGGGGGTTACGAGCAGTACTTC

D gene: TRBD2
J gene: TRBJ2-1
V gene: TRBV2
clone size: .
CDR3 protein: CASGGGYSYNEQFF
CDR3 DNA: TGTGCCAGCGGCGGGGGGTACTCCTACAATGAGCAGTTCTTC

D gene: TRBD1
J gene: TRBJ1-3
V gene: TRBV4-3
clone size: .
CDR3 protein: CASSHDPGTVGSGNTIYF
CDR3 DNA: TGCGCCAGCAGCCACGACCCCGGGACAGTCGGGTCTGGAAACACCATATATTTT

D gene: .
J gene: TRBJ2-5
V gene: TRBV7-9
clone size: .
CDR3 protein: CASSFKAETQYF
CDR3 DNA: TGTGCCAGCAGCTTCAAGGCGGAGACCCAGTACTTC

D gene: TRBD2
J gene: TRBJ2-5
V gene: TRBV7-8
clone size: .
CDR3 protein: CASSLTSGEVETQYF
CDR3 DNA: TGTGCCAGCAGCTTAACTAGCGGGGAGGTTGAGACCCAGTACTTC

D gene: .
J gene: TRBJ2-7
V gene: TRBV4-3
clone size: .
CDR3 protein: CASSQLTGYTYEQYF
CDR3 DNA: TGCGCCAGCAGCCAACTGACGGGCTATACCTACGAGCAGTACTTC

D gene: .
J gene: TRBJ1-2
V gene: TRBV28
clone size: .
CDR3 protein: CASSPPTTARKTPFYGYTF
CDR3 DNA: TGTGCCAGCAGCCCACCGACTACCGCAAGGAAAACGCCGTTCTATGGCTACACCTTC

D gene: .
J gene: TRBJ1-1
V gene: TRBV4-3
clone size: .
CDR3 protein: CASSQGRGKSEAFF
CDR3 DNA: TGCGCCAGCAGCCAAGGGAGAGGGAAATCTGAAGCTTTCTTT

D gene: .
J gene: TRBJ2-1
V gene: TRBV7-9
clone size: .
CDR3 protein: CASSLSGSSYNEQFF
CDR3 DNA: TGTGCCAGCAGCTTATCGGGCAGTTCCTACAATGAGCAGTTCTTC

D gene: .
J gene: TRBJ1-6
V gene: TRBV4-3
clone size: few
CDR3 protein: CASSQGPSKGSPLHF
CDR3 DNA: TGCGCCAGCAGCCAAGGCCCTTCGAAGGGATCACCCCTCCACTTT

D gene: .
J gene: TRBJ1-5
V gene: TRBV19
clone size: .
CDR3 protein: CASSTFSNQPQHF
CDR3 DNA: TGTGCCAGTAGTACCTTTAGCAATCAGCCCCAGCATTTT

D gene: .
J gene: TRBJ2-1
V gene: TRBV7-2
clone size: .
CDR3 protein: CASSLVNYNEQFF
CDR3 DNA: TGTGCCAGCAGCTTAGTCAACTACAATGAGCAGTTCTTC

D gene: .
J gene: TRBJ2-1
V gene: TRBV7-2
clone size: .
CDR3 protein: CASSSGGSSYNEQFF
CDR3 DNA: TGTGCCAGCAGCTCCGGGGGTAGCTCCTACAATGAGCAGTTCTTC

D gene: .
J gene: TRBJ2-7
V gene: TRBV30
clone size: .
CDR3 protein: CAWSYLGHTYEQYF
CDR3 DNA: TGTGCCTGGAGTTATTTAGGTCATACCTACGAGCAGTACTTC

D gene: .
J gene: TRBJ1-1
V gene: TRBV29-1
clone size: .
CDR3 protein: CSVVGESPEAFF
CDR3 DNA: TGCAGCGTTGTAGGCGAGAGCCCTGAAGCTTTCTTT

D gene: .
J gene: TRBJ1-1
V gene: TRBV27
clone size: .
CDR3 protein: CASSYTGRRITEAFF
CDR3 DNA: TGTGCCAGCAGCTATACAGGGAGGAGGATCACTGAAGCTTTCTTT

D gene: .
J gene: TRBJ1-1
V gene: TRBV6-5
clone size: .
CDR3 protein: CASGWTGGGNTEAFF
CDR3 DNA: TGTGCCAGCGGATGGACGGGTGGGGGAAACACTGAAGCTTTCTTT

D gene: TRBD1
J gene: TRBJ1-6
V gene: TRBV7-9
clone size: few
CDR3 protein: CASKDRGAGNSPLHF
CDR3 DNA: TGTGCCAGCAAGGACAGGGGGGCCGGAAATTCACCCCTCCACTTT

D gene: .
J gene: TRBJ1-2
V gene: TRBV13
clone size: .
CDR3 protein: CASSLGGRESYGYTF
CDR3 DNA: TGTGCCAGCAGCTTAGGAGGCAGGGAGTCCTATGGCTACACCTTC

D gene: .
J gene: TRBJ1-5
V gene: TRBV5-1
clone size: .
CDR3 protein: CASSFGGSNQPQHF
CDR3 DNA: TGCGCCAGCAGCTTCGGGGGGAGCAATCAGCCCCAGCATTTT

D gene: .
J gene: TRBJ1-1
V gene: TRBV30
clone size: few
CDR3 protein: CAWSVLGTEAFF
CDR3 DNA: TGTGCCTGGAGTGTACTTGGCACTGAAGCTTTCTTT

D gene: TRBD2
J gene: TRBJ2-7
V gene: TRBV28
clone size: .
CDR3 protein: CASSHKVGGDAYEQYF
CDR3 DNA: TGTGCCAGCAGCCACAAGGTCGGGGGGGATGCCTACGAGCAGTACTTC

D gene: .
J gene: TRBJ2-2
V gene: TRBV5-1
clone size: .
CDR3 protein: CASSLNREVFF
CDR3 DNA: TGCGCCAGCAGCTTGAACAGGGAAGTGTTTTTT

D gene: TRBD1
J gene: TRBJ1-6
V gene: TRBV10-3
clone size: .
CDR3 protein: CAISESGSGQPFNSPLHF
CDR3 DNA: TGTGCCATCAGTGAGTCGGGTTCGGGACAGCCTTTCAATTCACCCCTCCACTTT

D gene: .
J gene: TRBJ1-2
V gene: TRBV28
clone size: .
CDR3 protein: CASSFGSDRYGYTF
CDR3 DNA: TGTGCCAGCAGTTTTGGGAGCGATAGGTATGGCTACACCTTC

D gene: .
J gene: TRBJ1-2
V gene: TRBV4-3
clone size: few
CDR3 protein: CASSQDGGRNYGYTF
CDR3 DNA: TGCGCCAGCAGCCAAGATGGCGGAAGAAACTATGGCTACACCTTC

D gene: TRBD2
J gene: TRBJ2-3
V gene: TRBV28
clone size: few
CDR3 protein: CASSFGGTSGGSDTQYF
CDR3 DNA: TGTGCCAGCAGTTTTGGTGGGACTAGCGGGGGGTCAGATACGCAGTATTTT

D gene: .
J gene: TRBJ1-6
V gene: TRBV6-1
clone size: .
CDR3 protein: CASSGSILFYNSPLHF
CDR3 DNA: TGTGCCAGCAGTGGGAGTATTTTATTCTATAATTCACCCCTCCACTTT